The clone carrying this TCR beta chain was picked up many times. The lymph nodes were axillary draining lymph nodes from breast cancer patients. MiXCR, applied by TCRdb to the multiplex PCR reads, yields one record per CDR3 protein. This repertoire shows 150,000 to 250,000 distinct CDR3 sequences, approximately 30% found once; its top ten account for over 4%. The sample is drawn from a study of breast tumors, draining lymph nodes, adjacent tissues. CDR1 is LNHDA, CDR2 SQIVND, per germline (reference sequence). The V end was cut by 2 bases, the J end by 5 bases, with 16 bases between. The CDR3 spans 16 residues.

This chain joins TRBV19 and TRBJ1-5, with D perhaps TRBD1 (5 bases). The sequenced sample consisted of axillary lymph node tissue. This TCR came from a female donor with breast cancer. Some clones in this sample may be carry-over from other donors' samples. DNA for the CDR3: TGTGCCAGTAGTATACCGGGGGTTCCCCACGATCAGCCCCAGCATTTT. The encoded protein is CASSIPGVPHDQPQHF. Looking up the rest from reference TRBV19 and TRBJ1-5 gives the full variable domain: DGGITQSPKYLFRKEGQNVTLSCEQNLNHDAMYWYRQDPGQGLRLIYYSQIVNDFQKGDIAEGYSVSREKKESFPLTVTSAQKNPTAFYLCASSIPGVPHDQPQHFGDGTRLSIL.